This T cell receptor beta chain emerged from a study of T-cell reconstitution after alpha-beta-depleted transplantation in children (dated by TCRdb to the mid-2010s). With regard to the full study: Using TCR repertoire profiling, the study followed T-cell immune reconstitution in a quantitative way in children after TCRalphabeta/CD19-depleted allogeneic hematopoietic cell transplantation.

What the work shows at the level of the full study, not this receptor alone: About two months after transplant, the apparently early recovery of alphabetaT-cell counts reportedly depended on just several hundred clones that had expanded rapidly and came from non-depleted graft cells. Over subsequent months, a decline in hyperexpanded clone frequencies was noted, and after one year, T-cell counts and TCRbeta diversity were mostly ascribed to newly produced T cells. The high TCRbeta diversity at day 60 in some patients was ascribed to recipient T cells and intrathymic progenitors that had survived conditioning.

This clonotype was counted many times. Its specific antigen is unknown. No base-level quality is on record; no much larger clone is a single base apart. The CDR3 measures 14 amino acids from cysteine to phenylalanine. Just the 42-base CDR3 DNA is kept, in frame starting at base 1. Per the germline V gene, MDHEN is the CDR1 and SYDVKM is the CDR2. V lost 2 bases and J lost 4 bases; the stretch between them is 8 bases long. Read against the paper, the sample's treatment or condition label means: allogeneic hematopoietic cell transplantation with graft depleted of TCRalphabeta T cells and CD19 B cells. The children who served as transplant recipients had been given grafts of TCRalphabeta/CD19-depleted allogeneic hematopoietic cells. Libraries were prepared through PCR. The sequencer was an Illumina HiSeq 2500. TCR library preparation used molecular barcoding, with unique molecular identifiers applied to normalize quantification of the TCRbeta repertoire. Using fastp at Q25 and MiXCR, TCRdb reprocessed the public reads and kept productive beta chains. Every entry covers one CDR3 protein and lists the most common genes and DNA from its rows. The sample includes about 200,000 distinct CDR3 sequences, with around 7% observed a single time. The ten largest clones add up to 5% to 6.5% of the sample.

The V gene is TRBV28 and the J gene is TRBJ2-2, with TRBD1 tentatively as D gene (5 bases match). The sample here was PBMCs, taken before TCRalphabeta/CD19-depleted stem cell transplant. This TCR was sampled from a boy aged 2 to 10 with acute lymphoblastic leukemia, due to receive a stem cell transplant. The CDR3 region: CASSLRQGTGELFF. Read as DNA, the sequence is TGTGCCAGCAGTTTACGGCAGGGCACCGGGGAGCTGTTTTTT.